This T cell receptor (beta chain) emerged from a study of T cells in Graves' hyperthyroidism and ophthalmopathy. The CDR3 spans 19 residues. Germline lookup yields CDR1 SGHVS and CDR2 FQNEAQ. Trimming removed 5 bases at V and 0 bases at J, with 24 bases between. Amplified TCR beta CDR3 regions came from RNA transcripts. TCR CDR3 regions were first amplified by RT-PCR with HTBI primers. TCRdb re-derived calls from the multiplex PCR reads in MiXCR, one entry per CDR3 protein. This repertoire shows a few hundred thousand distinct CDR3 sequences, 22% found once; its top ten account for around 64%. This clonotype was found many times. The target antigen is unknown. General observations from the study: The blood repertoire included most of the expanded thyroid clonotypes above 0.001.

V is TRBV7-8 and J is TRBJ2-3, with D possibly TRBD1 on 6 matching bases. This sequence was found in a man aged 30 to 45 with Graves' ophthalmopathy. The specimen sequenced was blood. The CDR3 region is CASSPWVASPRGSTDTQYF. DNA of the CDR3: TGTGCCAGCAGCCCTTGGGTAGCGAGTCCCAGGGGTAGCACAGATACGCAGTATTTT.